This TCR beta chain originates from a study of Ad26.COV2.S vaccination and SARS-CoV-2 variants. For the study at large: Ad26.COV2.S, an intramuscular injection, was given once or twice 56 days apart.

Whole-study results and caveats: Relative to placebo recipients, vaccine recipients exhibited elevated spike-specific TCR breadth. Vaccine and placebo recipients had similar non-spike TCR breadth.

Concerning this clone: Its antigen is not identified.

The table came from immunoSEQ multiplex PCR; TCRdb's copy has only in-frame clones and leaves some out. This sample has 400,000 to 500,000 clones; 88% occur once, and the top ten carry around 3.6%. This CDR3 comprises 11 residues. V lost 4 bases and J lost 10; bases outside the gene matches: 0. Germline V CDR1 and CDR2: SQVTM, ANQGSEA. Treatment meaning: some 19 received Ad26.COV2.S at low or high dose, single or two shots; roughly 5 received placebo; per-sample allocation not given. Sampling occurred on day 63 after the first vaccine or placebo injection. The donor was a Boston adult aged 18-55 years.

The sequence derives from a person between 18 and 59 years old who received the Ad26.COV2.S COVID-19 vaccine or a placebo. The genes are TRBV29-1 and TRBJ2-1; 11 bases fit TRBD2. Sequenced material: peripheral blood, taken in a trial of Ad26.COV2.S vaccine versus placebo. Written as DNA, the CDR3 is TGCAGCGTTGGACTAGCGGGGGAGCAGTTCTTC. Amino acid sequence: CSVGLAGEQFF.